These 22 T cell receptor beta chains were all obtained from the same sample, sequenced in a study of cytomegalovirus exposure and HLA in healthy donors. The PCR employed 60 Vbeta primers together with 13 Jbeta primers. The method was immunoSEQ multiplex PCR; TCRdb's version includes in-frame clones alone and lacks a portion of them. The data show under 200,000 clones, around 79% seen once. The sample consisted of PBMCs. Every receptor here comes from a woman aged 40 to 50 in good health and CMV-seropositive.

V is TRBV9 and J is TRBJ2-5; 9 positions agree with TRBD2. This CDR3 has 16 amino acids. Germline loops: CDR1 SGDLS, CDR2 YYNGEE. V lost 1 base to trimming and J lost 9 bases; unmatched junction nucleotides: 13. The CDR3 sequence is CASSVNGGRASEAQYF. In nucleotides, the CDR3 is TGTGCCAGCAGCGTAAATGGCGGGAGGGCCAGTGAGGCCCAGTACTTC.

This clone has only a few counts. This chain joins TRBV18 and TRBJ2-1, with 11 bases identical to TRBD2. Looked up from germline, CDR1 is KGHSH and CDR2 is LQKENI. V shed 0 bases, J shed 1 base, and the junction held 5 bases outside the gene matches. The CDR3 contains 18 residues. The CDR3 is CASSPPVSGGASYNEQFF. The CDR3 nucleotides read TGTGCCAGCTCACCACCGGTTAGCGGGGGGGCTTCCTACAATGAGCAGTTCTTC.

This clone was counted between two and nine times. This sequence joins TRBV6-5 and TRBJ2-5; 10 nucleotides agree with TRBD2. V shed 2 bases, J shed 4 bases, and the junction held 4 bases outside the gene matches. This CDR3 contains 15 residues. Germline CDR1 MNHEY, CDR2 SVGAGI. The CDR3 sequence: CASSYGTSVLETQYF. CDR3 coding DNA: TGTGCCAGCAGTTACGGGACTAGCGTACTAGAGACCCAGTACTTC.

This chain joins TRBV7-9 and TRBJ2-3; 7 bases are shared with TRBD2. After removal of 6 bases from V and 2 bases from J, the junction contained 11 bases not matched to a gene. CDR1 and CDR2 (germline): SEHNR, FQNEAQ (reference sequence). The CDR3 extends over 16 amino acids. DNA of the CDR3: TGTGCCAGCAGTCAAACTAGCGCGGGTTACACAGATACGCAGTATTTT. It codes for CASSQTSAGYTDTQYF.

V gene TRBV7-2 combines with J gene TRBJ1-1; 10 bases match TRBD1. Trimming cost V 8 bases and J 5 bases; bases outside gene matches: 8. CDR1 is SGHTA, CDR2 FQGNSA, per germline. CDR3 size: 14 residues. The CDR3 reads CASVRDRGTTEAFF. The CDR3 DNA reads TGTGCCAGCGTCCGGGACAGGGGAACGACTGAAGCTTTCTTT.

The CDR3: CASSLAPQGDYGYTF. Here the CDR3 DNA reads TGTGCCAGCAGCTTAGCGCCTCAGGGGGACTATGGCTACACCTTC. This rearrangement joins TRBV7-8 to TRBJ1-2; 7 bases agree with TRBD1. Germline V CDR1 and CDR2: SGHVS, FQNEAQ. The length of the CDR3 is 15 residues. The ends lost 0 bases at V and 3 bases at J; junction bases unmatched: 4.

The chain couples TRBV7-2 to TRBJ2-4; a weak D match, TRBD2 (5 bases). Per the germline V gene, CDR1 is SGHTA and CDR2 is FQGNSA. There are 13 residues in the CDR3. V lost 5 bases and J 9 bases, leaving 14 bases between the germline ends. The CDR3 DNA sequence: TGTGCCAGCAGCCCTGACAACGAGGGCATTCAGTACTTC. It encodes CASSPDNEGIQYF.

V is TRBV10-3 and J is TRBJ1-1, with 7 bases fitting TRBD1. V dropped 10 bases and J dropped 4; count of bases not matched to a gene: 9. CDR3 length equals 13 residues. Germline CDR1 is ENHRY and CDR2 is SYGVKD. CDR3 DNA: TGTGCCACCTGCAAGGGGGCGGGCACTGAAGCTTTCTTT. Amino acids: CATCKGAGTEAFF.

This clone came up a few times. The V gene is TRBV10-2, the J gene TRBJ2-5; tentatively, D is TRBD1 (6 bases). The better agreement between TRBJ2-7 and the DNA end casts doubt on the J call. The germline V gene has CDR1 WSHSY and CDR2 SAAADI. The CDR3 spans 14 residues. The CDR3 here is CASSGTVSSYEQYF. As DNA, the CDR3 is TGCGCCAGCAGTGGGACAGTCAGCTCCTACGAGCAGTACTTC.

V and J are TRBV2 and TRBJ2-6; D may be TRBD1 (5 bases). Trimming took off 6 bases at V and 3 bases at J, with 12 bases between the two ends. Germline V gene lookup returns CDR1 SNHLY and CDR2 FYNNEI. The CDR3 runs to 15 residues. CDR3: CASSPPGNGANVLTF. The CDR3 coding sequence is TGTGCCAGCAGCCCCCCAGGGAATGGGGCCAACGTCCTGACTTTC. The full variable domain, in which reference TRBV2 and TRBJ2-6 provide the parts outside the CDR3, is EPEVTQTPSHQVTQMGQEVILRCVPISNHLYFYWYRQILGQKVEFLVSFYNNEISEKSEIFDDQFSVERPDGSNFTLKIRSTKLEDSAMYFCASSPPGNGANVLTFGAGSRLTVL.

The rearrangement uses TRBV2 and TRBJ1-1; D gene unclear. V lost 4 bases to trimming and J lost 8 bases, with 8 bases between them. CDR3 length: 11 residues. The V gene's germline CDR1 is SNHLY and CDR2 FYNNEI. CDR3 region: CASSAAGEAFF. Here the CDR3 DNA reads TGTGCCAGCAGTGCCGCCGGGGAAGCTTTCTTT. Full variable domain (rest looked up from reference TRBV2 and TRBJ1-1): EPEVTQTPSHQVTQMGQEVILRCVPISNHLYFYWYRQILGQKVEFLVSFYNNEISEKSEIFDDQFSVERPDGSNFTLKIRSTKLEDSAMYFCASSAAGEAFFGQGTRLTVV.

V and J are TRBV6-5 and TRBJ2-1, with a possible D match to TRBD1 (5 bases). Trimming pared 6 bases from V and 2 bases from J, leaving 11 bases between. Germline V gives CDR1 MNHEY, CDR2 SVGAGI. This CDR3 region has 14 residues. CDR3 nucleotides: TGTGCCAGCAGAAAGACAGACACCTACAATGAGCAGTTCTTC. Amino acid sequence: CASRKTDTYNEQFF.

This sequence joins TRBV4-3 and TRBJ2-5, with a weak D call TRBD1 (6 bases). Germline values: CDR1 LGHNA, CDR2 YSLEER. The CDR3 runs to 14 residues. The V end was cut by 0 bases, the J end by 5 bases, with 10 bases between. CDR3 sequence reads: CASSQDTGRETQYF. The CDR3 DNA follows: TGCGCCAGCAGCCAAGACACAGGGCGGGAGACCCAGTACTTC.

The V gene is TRBV5-4, the J gene TRBJ2-7; D is unclear. The CDR3 runs 12 residues. Trimming removed 3 bases from V and 1 base from J, with 5 bases in between. Germline V gene sequence: CDR1 SGHNT, CDR2 YYREEE (reference sequence). In nucleotides, the CDR3 is TGTGCCAGCAGCTCTGAGTCCTACGAGCAGTACTTC. Its translation is CASSSESYEQYF.

V and J are TRBV10-1 and TRBJ1-1, with TRBD1 as a possible D gene (6 bases). The germline V gene has CDR1 WNHNN and CDR2 SYGVQD (reference sequence). V lost 4 bases and J 6 bases, leaving 12 bases between the germline ends. This CDR3 contains 13 residues. This chain's CDR3 is CASSASGVAEAFF. The CDR3 DNA follows: TGCGCCAGCAGTGCCTCAGGGGTAGCTGAAGCTTTCTTT.

The chain joins TRBV6-6 to TRBJ1-2; D is uncertain. The CDR3 length is 13 residues. The germline V and J ends were trimmed by 6 bases and 4 bases, with 12 bases remaining between them. The germline gives CDR1 MNHNY, CDR2 SVGAGI (reference sequence). CDR3 DNA: TGTGCCAGCAGCCCCGACACTGTCTATGGCTACACCTTC. This translates into CASSPDTVYGYTF.

The chain links TRBV5-4 to TRBJ1-1; 8 bases align to TRBD1. The CDR3 spans 16 residues. The V gene's germline CDR1 is SGHNT and CDR2 YYREEE (reference sequence). V dropped 4 bases and J dropped 1; count of bases not matched to a gene: 9. The CDR3 DNA reads TGTGCCAGCAGCATCGGACAGGGCCGAGGGAACACTGAAGCTTTCTTT. Amino acids: CASSIGQGRGNTEAFF.

This rearrangement joins TRBV5-4 to TRBJ1-4; TRBD1 matches 7 bases. This CDR3 comprises 14 residues. CDR1 is SGHNT and CDR2 is YYREEE in the germline V gene (reference sequence). The V gene end was trimmed by 4 bases and the J gene end by 8 bases; junction bases not matched to a gene: 8. The CDR3 nucleotides are TGTGCCAGCAGCGACCAGGGGGGCGAGGAAAAACTGTTTTTT. Translating gives CASSDQGGEEKLFF.

The V and J genes are TRBV6-5 and TRBJ1-5, with D perhaps matching TRBD1 (6 bases). Germline-derived CDR1 and CDR2 are MNHEY and SVGAGI. This CDR3 has 14 amino acids. Trimming stripped 6 bases from V and 6 bases from J, with 15 bases between. CDR3 coding DNA: TGTGCCAGCAGGGGAACAGGGCAAGGTCAGCCCCAGCATTTT. It encodes CASRGTGQGQPQHF.

J is TRBJ2-3 and V is TRBV6-5, with TRBD1 as a possible D gene (6 bases). There are 15 residues in the CDR3. Trimming removed 0 bases at V and 0 bases at J, with 7 bases between. Germline CDR1 MNHEY, CDR2 SVGAGI. CDR3 DNA sequence: TGTGCCAGCAGTTACTCGGGGGCGAGCACAGATACGCAGTATTTT. Residues: CASSYSGASTDTQYF.

The CDR3 bases are TGTGCCAGCAGCACCTCGACAGGGCCCACCTACGAGCAGTACTTC. It codes for CASSTSTGPTYEQYF. The gene calls are TRBV7-2 and TRBJ2-7, with 7 bases fitting TRBD1. There are 15 residues in the CDR3. Germline CDR1 is SGHTA and CDR2 is FQGNSA. V gave up 5 bases and J gave up 2 bases; unmatched junction bases: 9.

A few counts support this clone. The V call is TRBV28, the J call TRBJ2-5, with TRBD2 identical over 11 bases. The germline CDR1 and CDR2 sequences are MDHEN and SYDVKM. The length of the CDR3 is 15 residues. J was trimmed by 6 bases and V by 6 bases; bases with no gene match: 9. The CDR3 DNA sequence: TGTGCCAGCAGCCTTCTAGCGGGAGGTGTAAAGACCCAGTACTTC. This translates into CASSLLAGGVKTQYF.